The present T cell receptor (beta chain) was sequenced within a study of blood T cell repertoires in COVID-19 (dated by TCRdb to about 2020). For the study in its entirety: Samples from collaborators originated in the United States, Italy and Spain and spanned both the acute and convalescent phases of COVID-19. The material from the prospective study consisted of cDNA or gDNA derived from T cells, B-cell-depleted T cells, or PBMCs. The dataset comprised deeply sampled blood TCRbeta repertoires from subjects exposed to, actively infected with, or recovered from COVID-19. A freely available public database, intended as a resource for researchers studying the immune response to SARS-CoV-2, is where the repertoires were released. Samples were obtained from the ongoing ImmuneRACE study (first 160 participants) and from over 1,000 subjects provided by 6 global collaborators. Nearly every sample came with metadata listing a de-identified subject ID, COVID-19 status, age in years and sex. Where available, HLA class I and class II types were obtained from metadata supplied by the sample provider rather than from assay-based typing. What the study reported, not specific to this receptor: The amount of clinical and demographic metadata varied by source and participant and was provided uncurated.

Remarks on this clone: No cognate antigen has been identified for it. No clone much larger than this one lies a single base away; base qualities are absent. Other DNA variants within this sample encode the same CDR3.

TCRbeta CDR3 regions were amplified from genomic DNA by means of the immunoSEQ Assay, a bias-controlled multiplex PCR. Under the source paper's analysis protocol: Nucleated cell counts per sample were estimated from amplification of reference gene primers within the assay. To quantify the absolute abundance of each unique TCRbeta CDR3 rearrangement, sequence reads were collapsed and filtered. For each sample, productive Simpson clonality was calculated by taking the square root of Simpson's diversity index across productive rearrangements. Not all clones reach the TCRdb copy of this immuneACCESS table, which keeps in-frame sequences only. Checked studies attribute under half of the gap to unresolved V genes and leave the rest unexplained. The DNA was the basis for D and trimming; V, J and clone size are from that table. This sample gives approximately 120,000 clones in total; around 78% of them show up just once. The top ten clones comprise roughly a tenth of the sample.

Collaborating institutions collected whole blood in K2EDTA tubes following their own protocols. For TCRbeta analysis, collaborators shipped samples in one of three forms: frozen whole blood, isolated PBMCs, or DNA extracted from either of those sample types. Between the V and J ends, shortened by 1 base and 4 bases respectively, the junction contains 8 bases. There are 13 amino acids in the CDR3, from cysteine to phenylalanine inclusive. Left in the record is the CDR3 DNA by itself, 39 bases read in frame from the first base. The germline V gene encodes CDR1 SGHDT and CDR2 YYEEEE. Sequenced material: peripheral blood. In this chain, TRBV5-6 is recombined with TRBJ1-1; the D gene is perhaps TRBD1, on 5 matching bases. The receptor was derived from a human donor in a cohort sampled during active COVID-19. This receptor carries the CDR3 CASSLLRGTEAFF. The bases read TGTGCCAGCAGCTTGTTAAGGGGCACTGAAGCTTTCTTT.